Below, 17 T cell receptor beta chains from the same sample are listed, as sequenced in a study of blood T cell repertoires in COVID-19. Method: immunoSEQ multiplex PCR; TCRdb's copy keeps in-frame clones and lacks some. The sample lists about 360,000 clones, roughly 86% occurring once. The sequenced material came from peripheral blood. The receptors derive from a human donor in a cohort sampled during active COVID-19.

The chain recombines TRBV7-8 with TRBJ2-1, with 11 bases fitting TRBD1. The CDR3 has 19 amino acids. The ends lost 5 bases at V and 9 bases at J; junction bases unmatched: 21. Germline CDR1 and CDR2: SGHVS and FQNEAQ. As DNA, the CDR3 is TGTGCCAGCAGCCCTCGGACAGGGGGCCCTAGCGGGTTACTCAGTGAGCAGTTCTTC. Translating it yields CASSPRTGGPSGLLSEQFF.

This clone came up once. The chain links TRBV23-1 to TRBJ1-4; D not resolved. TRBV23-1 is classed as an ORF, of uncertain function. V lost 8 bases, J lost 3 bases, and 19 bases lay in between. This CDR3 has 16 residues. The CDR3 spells CASRYLHEVPNEKLFF. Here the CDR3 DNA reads TGCGCCAGCCGCTATCTCCACGAGGTGCCTAATGAAAAACTGTTTTTT.

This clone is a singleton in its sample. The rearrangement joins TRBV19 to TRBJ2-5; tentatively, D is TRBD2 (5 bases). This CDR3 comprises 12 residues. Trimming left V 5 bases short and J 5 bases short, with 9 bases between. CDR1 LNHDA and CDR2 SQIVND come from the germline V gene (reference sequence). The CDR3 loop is CASSYRGETQYF. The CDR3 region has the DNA TGTGCCAGTAGTTATCGAGGGGAGACCCAGTACTTC.

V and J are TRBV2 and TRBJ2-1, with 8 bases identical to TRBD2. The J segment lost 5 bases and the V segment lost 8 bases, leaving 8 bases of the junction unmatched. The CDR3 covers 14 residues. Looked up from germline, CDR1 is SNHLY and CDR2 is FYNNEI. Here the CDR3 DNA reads TGTGCCAGCGGACCGGGACTAGGTGACAATGAGCAGTTCTTC. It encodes CASGPGLGDNEQFF. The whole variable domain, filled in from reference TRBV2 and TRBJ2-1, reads EPEVTQTPSHQVTQMGQEVILRCVPISNHLYFYWYRQILGQKVEFLVSFYNNEISEKSEIFDDQFSVERPDGSNFTLKIRSTKLEDSAMYFCASGPGLGDNEQFFGPGTRLTVL.

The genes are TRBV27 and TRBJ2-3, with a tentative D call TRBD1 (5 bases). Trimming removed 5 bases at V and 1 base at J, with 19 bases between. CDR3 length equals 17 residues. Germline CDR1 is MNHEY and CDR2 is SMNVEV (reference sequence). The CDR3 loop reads CASSPTAPGLGTDTQYF. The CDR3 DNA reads TGTGCCAGCAGTCCGACAGCGCCAGGGCTGGGCACAGATACGCAGTATTTT.

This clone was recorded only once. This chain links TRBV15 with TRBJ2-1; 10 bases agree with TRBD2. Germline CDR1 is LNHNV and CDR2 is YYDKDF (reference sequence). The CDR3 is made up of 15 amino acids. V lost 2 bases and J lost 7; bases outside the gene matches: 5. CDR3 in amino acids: CATSRSSGSRNEQFF. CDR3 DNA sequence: TGTGCCACCAGCAGATCTAGCGGGAGTAGGAATGAGCAGTTCTTC.

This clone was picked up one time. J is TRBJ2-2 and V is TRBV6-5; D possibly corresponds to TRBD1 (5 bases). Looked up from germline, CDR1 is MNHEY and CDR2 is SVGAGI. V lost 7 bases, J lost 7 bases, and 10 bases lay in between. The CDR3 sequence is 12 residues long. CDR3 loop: CASNQGFGELFF. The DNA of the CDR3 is TGTGCCAGCAACCAGGGTTTCGGGGAGCTGTTTTTT.

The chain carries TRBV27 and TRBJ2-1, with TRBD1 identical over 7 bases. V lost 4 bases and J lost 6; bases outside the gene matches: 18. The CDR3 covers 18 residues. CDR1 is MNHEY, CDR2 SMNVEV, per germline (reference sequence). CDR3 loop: CASSSTRRQGRPRNEQFF. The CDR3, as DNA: TGTGCCAGCAGTTCAACCCGCCGACAGGGCCGCCCCCGCAATGAGCAGTTCTTC.

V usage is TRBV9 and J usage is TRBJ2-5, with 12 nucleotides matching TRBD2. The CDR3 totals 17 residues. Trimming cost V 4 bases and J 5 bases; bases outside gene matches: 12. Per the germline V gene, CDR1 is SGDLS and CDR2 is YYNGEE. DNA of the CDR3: TGTGCCAGCAGCCCGGGGGGGCTAGCGGGAGGGCCGGAGACCCAGTACTTC. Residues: CASSPGGLAGGPETQYF. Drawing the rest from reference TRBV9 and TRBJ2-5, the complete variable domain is DSGVTQTPKHLITATGQRVTLRCSPRSGDLSVYWYQQSLDQGLQFLIQYYNGEERAKGNILERFSAQQFPDLHSELNLSSLELGDSALYFCASSPGGLAGGPETQYFGPGTRLLVL.

This chain's CDR3 is CASSEGWTSSYEQYF. DNA of the CDR3: TGTGCCAGCAGCGAGGGCTGGACTAGCTCCTACGAGCAGTACTTC. The chain employs TRBV7-9 and TRBJ2-7; 7 nucleotides agree with TRBD2. V shed 5 bases and J 0 bases; nucleotides not matched to a gene: 7. Germline V gives CDR1 SEHNR, CDR2 FQNEAQ (reference sequence). The CDR3 extends over 15 amino acids. The variable domain in full, with the rest retrieved from reference TRBV7-9 and TRBJ2-7, is DTGVSQNPRHKITKRGQNVTFRCDPISEHNRLYWYRQTLGQGPEFLTYFQNEAQLEKSRLLSDRFSAERPKGSFSTLEIQRTEQGDSAMYLCASSEGWTSSYEQYFGPGTRLTVT.

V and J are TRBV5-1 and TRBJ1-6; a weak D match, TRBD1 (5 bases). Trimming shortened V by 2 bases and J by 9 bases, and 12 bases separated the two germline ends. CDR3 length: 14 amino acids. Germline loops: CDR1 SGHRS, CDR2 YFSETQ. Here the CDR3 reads CASSFQGEGSPLHF. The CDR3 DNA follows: TGCGCCAGCAGCTTCCAAGGGGAAGGTTCACCCCTCCACTTT.

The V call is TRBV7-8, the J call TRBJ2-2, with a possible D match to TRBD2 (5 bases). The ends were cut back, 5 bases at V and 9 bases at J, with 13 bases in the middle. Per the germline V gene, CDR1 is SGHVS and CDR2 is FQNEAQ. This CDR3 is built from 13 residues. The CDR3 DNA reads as TGTGCCAGCAGCACGAGGGCAGCAAGGGAGCTGTTTTTT. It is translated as CASSTRAARELFF.

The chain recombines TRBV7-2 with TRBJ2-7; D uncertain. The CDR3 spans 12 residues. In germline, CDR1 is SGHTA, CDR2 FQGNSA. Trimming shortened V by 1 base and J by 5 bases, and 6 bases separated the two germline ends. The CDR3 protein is CASSLDRDEQYF. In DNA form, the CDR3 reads TGTGCCAGCAGCTTAGATCGGGACGAGCAGTACTTC.

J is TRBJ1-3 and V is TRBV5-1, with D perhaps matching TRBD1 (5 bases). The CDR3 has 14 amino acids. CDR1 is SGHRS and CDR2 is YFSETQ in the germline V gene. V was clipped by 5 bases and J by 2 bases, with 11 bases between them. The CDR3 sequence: CASSSDRPGNTIYF. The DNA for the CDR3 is TGCGCCAGCAGTTCAGACAGACCTGGAAACACCATATATTTT.

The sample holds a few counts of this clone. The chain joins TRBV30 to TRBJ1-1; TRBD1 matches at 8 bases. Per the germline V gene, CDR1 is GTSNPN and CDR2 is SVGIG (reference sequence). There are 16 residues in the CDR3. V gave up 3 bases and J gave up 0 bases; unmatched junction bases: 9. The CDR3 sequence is CAWSPGTGDMNTEAFF. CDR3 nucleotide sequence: TGTGCCTGGAGCCCCGGGACAGGAGACATGAACACTGAAGCTTTCTTT.

The CDR3 sequence: CASSYLPGGGYTF. In nucleotides, the CDR3 is TGTGCCAGCAGTTACCTCCCGGGGGGGGGCTACACCTTC. The V call is TRBV12-3 or TRBV12-4, the J call TRBJ1-2; TRBD1 is a possible D gene (5 bases). This CDR3 region has 13 residues. Trimming pared 4 bases from V and 8 bases from J, leaving 14 bases between.

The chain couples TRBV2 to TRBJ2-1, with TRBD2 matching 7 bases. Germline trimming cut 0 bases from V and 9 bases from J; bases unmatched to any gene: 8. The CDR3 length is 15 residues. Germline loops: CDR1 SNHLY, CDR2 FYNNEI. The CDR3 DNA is TGTGCCAGCAGTGAAGCGGCTAGCGGATTGGGTGAGCAGTTCTTC. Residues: CASSEAASGLGEQFF.